What follows are 30 T cell receptor beta chains derived from one specimen sequenced in a study of radiotherapy plus CTLA-4 blockade in lung cancer. The method was immunoSEQ multiplex PCR; TCRdb's version includes in-frame clones alone and lacks a portion of them. The sample has about 24,000 clones, 60% to 75% seen once. The sample was peripheral blood, taken from a patient treated with radiotherapy plus ipilimumab. These receptors originate from a human donor with non-small cell lung cancer whose response to radiotherapy plus ipilimumab could not be evaluated.

The chain uses TRBV6-4 and TRBJ1-1; D might be TRBD1 (5 bases). V lost 0 bases, J lost 5 bases, and 10 bases lay in between. The length of the CDR3 is 14 residues. Germline CDR1 MRHNA, CDR2 SNTAGT. DNA of the CDR3: TGTGCCAGCAGTGACTCGAGCCAGGGAACTGAAGCTTTCTTT. It codes for CASSDSSQGTEAFF.

The chain employs TRBV6-6 and TRBJ2-5; 7 positions match TRBD2. Germline V gene sequence: CDR1 MNHNY, CDR2 SVGAGI (reference sequence). V gave up 2 bases and J gave up 6 bases; unmatched junction bases: 9. The CDR3 runs to 15 residues. The CDR3 sequence: CASSYGSGGLKTQYF. DNA for the CDR3: TGTGCCAGCAGTTACGGGTCGGGAGGTCTAAAGACCCAGTACTTC.

CDR3 protein: CASSFQGDGGEQYF. The CDR3 region has the DNA TGTGCCAGCAGCTTTCAGGGGGACGGAGGCGAGCAGTACTTC. The rearrangement uses TRBV5-4 and TRBJ2-7; 7 bases fit TRBD1. V lost 2 bases, J lost 6 bases, and 8 bases stayed unmatched. The CDR3 sequence is 14 residues long. CDR1 and CDR2 (germline): SGHNT, YYREEE (reference sequence).

The rearrangement uses TRBV30 and TRBJ1-2; TRBD1 agrees at 8 bases. After removal of 0 bases from V and 7 bases from J, the junction contained 16 bases not matched to a gene. Germline V CDR1 and CDR2: GTSNPN, SVGIG (reference sequence). This CDR3 is 17 amino acids long. CDR3 in amino acids: CAWSVYRQGAFGVGYTF. The DNA for the CDR3 is TGTGCCTGGAGTGTATATAGGCAGGGGGCTTTTGGTGTTGGCTACACCTTC.

The rearrangement links TRBV11-2 to TRBJ2-1; 8 bases map to TRBD2. V trimming: 5 bases; J trimming: 10 bases; junction bases outside the gene matches: 16. This CDR3 region has 16 residues. Per the germline V gene, CDR1 is SGHAT and CDR2 is FQNNGV. CDR3 bases: TGTGCCAGCAGCCCCTACCCGGGACTAGGGGTGAAGGAGCAGTTCTTC. Translation: CASSPYPGLGVKEQFF.

The chain couples TRBV5-1 to TRBJ1-2; tentatively, D is TRBD1 (6 bases). The CDR3 is made up of 19 amino acids. Germline loops: CDR1 SGHRS, CDR2 YFSETQ. With 0 bases removed from V and 6 bases from J, the gap between germline ends came to 27 bases. For the CDR3, the DNA is TGCGCCAGCAGCTTGGAGTTTAGGGACACCTTTAGGCTCCGGGATGGCTACACCTTC. Protein: CASSLEFRDTFRLRDGYTF.

The table lists this clone with a few counts. This sequence joins TRBV18 and TRBJ1-2, with D maybe TRBD1 (6 bases). V lost 2 bases and J lost 3, with 13 bases in between. Germline loops: CDR1 KGHSH, CDR2 LQKENI. This CDR3 is built from 15 residues. The CDR3 region has the DNA TGTGCCAGCTCACCATCAGAACAGGGATACTATGGCTACACCTTC. This sequence encodes CASSPSEQGYYGYTF. Combining the CDR3 with reference TRBV18 and TRBJ1-2 gives the whole variable domain NAGVMQNPRHLVRRRGQEARLRCSPMKGHSHVYWYRQLPEEGLKFMVYLQKENIIDESGMPKERFSAEFPKEGPSILRIQQVVRGDSAAYFCASSPSEQGYYGYTFGSGTRLTVV.

The gene calls are TRBV5-1 and TRBJ2-4; D possibly corresponds to TRBD1 (5 bases). V was trimmed by 4 bases and J by 3 bases, leaving 14 bases between them. This CDR3 is built from 15 residues. Germline lookup yields CDR1 SGHRS and CDR2 YFSETQ. The CDR3 region has the DNA TGCGCCAGCAGCCCGTGGCAGGGCGGCAAAAACATTCAGTACTTC. This codes for CASSPWQGGKNIQYF.

This chain links TRBV7-2 with TRBJ2-1; the D gene is possibly TRBD1 (6 bases). Germline CDR1 is SGHTA and CDR2 is FQGNSA. V shed 3 bases and J shed 4 bases, with 16 bases lying between them. CDR3 length: 16 residues. As DNA, the CDR3 is TGTGCCAGCAGCTTGGGCCCAGGGACACGGTACAATGAGCAGTTCTTC. This codes for CASSLGPGTRYNEQFF. Drawing the rest from reference TRBV7-2 and TRBJ2-1, the complete variable domain is GAGVSQSPSNKVTEKGKDVELRCDPISGHTALYWYRQSLGQGLEFLIYFQGNSAPDKSGLPSDRFSAERTGGSVSTLTIQRTQQEDSAVYLCASSLGPGTRYNEQFFGPGTRLTVL.

This chain uses TRBV7-8 with TRBJ2-2, with 8 bases matching TRBD1. Trimming removed 6 bases from V and 6 bases from J; junction bases left unmatched: 12. The CDR3 spans 16 residues. Germline V gives CDR1 SGHVS, CDR2 FQNEAQ. For the CDR3, the DNA is TGTGCCAGCAGTGAAGGACAGGGTAGTGTGGCCGGGGAGCTGTTTTTT. This sequence encodes CASSEGQGSVAGELFF. Looking up the rest from reference TRBV7-8 and TRBJ2-2 gives the full variable domain: GAGVSQSPRYKVAKRGQDVALRCDPISGHVSLFWYQQALGQGPEFLTYFQNEAQLDKSGLPSDRFFAERPEGSVSTLKIQRTQQEDSAVYLCASSEGQGSVAGELFFGEGSRLTVL.

This clone has just a few counts. This sequence joins TRBV27 and TRBJ2-7; a weak D match, TRBD2 (5 bases). CDR3 length: 14 amino acids. Trimming took off 4 bases at V and 6 bases at J, with 16 bases between the two ends. Germline V gene sequence: CDR1 MNHEY, CDR2 SMNVEV (reference sequence). The CDR3 nucleotides read TGTGCCAGCAGTTGGGCTAGCTTGTCTTCCGAGCAGTACTTC. Encoded protein: CASSWASLSSEQYF.

Only a few counts were recorded for this clone. The chain links TRBV28 to TRBJ1-1, with D possibly being TRBD1 (5 bases). The germline V gene encodes CDR1 MDHEN and CDR2 SYDVKM. The CDR3 runs 15 residues. The V end was cut by 2 bases, the J end by 4 bases, with 14 bases between. The DNA of the CDR3 is TGTGCCAGCAGTTTAGGCGGCAGGGTGAGCACTGAAGCTTTCTTT. The encoded protein is CASSLGGRVSTEAFF.

V and J are TRBV2 and TRBJ1-2; 10 bases are a match to TRBD1. The junction had 10 bases not matched to a gene; V was cut back by 7 bases and J by 2 bases. CDR3 length: 16 amino acids. CDR1 is SNHLY and CDR2 is FYNNEI in the germline V gene. CDR3 sequence (DNA): TGTGCCAGCAACTTCCACGGGACAGGGGAAAACTATGGCTACACCTTC. Protein: CASNFHGTGENYGYTF. Drawing the rest from reference TRBV2 and TRBJ1-2, the complete variable domain is EPEVTQTPSHQVTQMGQEVILRCVPISNHLYFYWYRQILGQKVEFLVSFYNNEISEKSEIFDDQFSVERPDGSNFTLKIRSTKLEDSAMYFCASNFHGTGENYGYTFGSGTRLTVV.

The rearrangement joins TRBV5-4 to TRBJ2-3; 13 nucleotides match TRBD2. The CDR3 totals 15 residues. V lost 3 bases to trimming and J lost 5 bases; unmatched junction nucleotides: 3. Germline loops: CDR1 SGHNT, CDR2 YYREEE (reference sequence). This CDR3 is CASSSWTSGRDTQYF. The CDR3 nucleotides are TGTGCCAGCAGCTCCTGGACTAGCGGGAGAGATACGCAGTATTTT.

In its sample, this clone was seen once. V usage is TRBV7-2 and J usage is TRBJ2-3; TRBD1 agrees at 7 bases. Per germline, CDR1 SGHTA and CDR2 FQGNSA. V shed 5 bases and J 2 bases; nucleotides not matched to a gene: 4. The CDR3 length is 14 residues. The CDR3 spells CASSPQGYTDTQYF. DNA of the CDR3: TGTGCCAGCAGCCCACAGGGGTACACAGATACGCAGTATTTT.

The chain carries TRBV7-2 and TRBJ2-3; D is perhaps TRBD2 (5 bases). CDR1 SGHTA and CDR2 FQGNSA come from the germline V gene. The CDR3 has 14 amino acids. V lost 4 bases and J lost 4, with 12 bases in between. DNA of the CDR3: TGTGCCAGCAGCTCCGGAGGCGGCCCAGATACGCAGTATTTT. It codes for CASSSGGGPDTQYF.

The chain employs TRBV18 and TRBJ2-3, with 10 bases matching TRBD2. V lost 3 bases to trimming and J lost 2 bases; unmatched junction nucleotides: 5. Germline assignment: CDR1 KGHSH and CDR2 LQKENI. The CDR3 covers 16 residues. For the CDR3, the DNA is TGTGCCAGCTCACCTCGGACTAGCGGTACCACAGATACGCAGTATTTT. This translates into CASSPRTSGTTDTQYF.

V gene TRBV5-4 combines with J gene TRBJ2-2; D not resolved. Germline V CDR1 and CDR2: SGHNT, YYREEE (reference sequence). V lost 2 bases and J 0 bases, leaving 8 bases between the germline ends. The CDR3 has 15 amino acids. DNA for the CDR3: TGTGCCAGCAGCTTACGGGTCGCGAACACCGGGGAGCTGTTTTTT. Protein sequence: CASSLRVANTGELFF. Full variable domain (outside the CDR3, taken from reference TRBV5-4 and TRBJ2-2): ETGVTQSPTHLIKTRGQQVTLRCSSQSGHNTVSWYQQALGQGPQFIFQYYREEENGRGNFPPRFSGLQFPNYSSELNVNALELDDSALYLCASSLRVANTGELFFGEGSRLTVL.

This chain uses TRBV7-9 with TRBJ2-1; 12 nucleotides align to TRBD2. Germline trimming cut 0 bases from V and 7 bases from J; bases unmatched to any gene: 1. CDR1 is SEHNR and CDR2 is FQNEAQ in the germline V gene (reference sequence). This CDR3 comprises 15 residues. The CDR3 coding sequence is TGTGCCAGCAGCTTAGCCCTAGCGGGAGGGAATGAGCAGTTCTTC. It is translated as CASSLALAGGNEQFF.

V gene TRBV2 combines with J gene TRBJ1-4; D may be TRBD1 (5 bases). Trimming cost V 6 bases and J 3 bases, with 14 bases left between them. Germline CDR1 is SNHLY and CDR2 is FYNNEI. The CDR3 extends over 15 amino acids. The CDR3 DNA reads as TGTGCCAGCAGGCTTTGGGGCAGCTCTAATGAAAAACTGTTTTTT. Its translation is CASRLWGSSNEKLFF.

This clone was seen more than once but under ten times. The chain carries TRBV5-1 and TRBJ1-1; D ambiguous. Per the germline V gene, CDR1 is SGHRS and CDR2 is YFSETQ. Deletions cut 4 bases from V and 0 bases from J, with 7 bases between. The CDR3 is 13 residues long. CDR3 in amino acids: CASSADMNTEAFF. CDR3 bases: TGCGCCAGCAGCGCAGACATGAACACTGAAGCTTTCTTT.

This clone came up a few times. V usage is TRBV6-1 and J usage is TRBJ2-1; 7 nucleotides line up with TRBD1. The germline V gene encodes CDR1 MNHNS and CDR2 SASEGT. The CDR3 runs 15 residues. V was clipped by 7 bases and J by 11 bases; unmatched bases: 17. The CDR3 coding sequence is TGTGCCAGCATCGCTAAGACAGGGAATCGTGTCCAGCAGTTCTTC. Protein sequence: CASIAKTGNRVQQFF.

In regard to this clone: Compared with germline, one end of the junction differs, possibly owing to a read error. J is TRBJ2-1 and V is TRBV7-7, with 11 bases fitting TRBD2. This CDR3 contains 18 residues. The germline V gene has CDR1 SSHAT and CDR2 FNYEAQ (reference sequence). The CDR3 DNA sequence: TGTGCTAGCAGCTTAGAACCCAGACTAGCGGGGTCCTACAATGAGCAGTTCTTC. Translation gives CASSLEPRLAGSYNEQFF. The full variable domain, rest sourced from reference TRBV7-7 and TRBJ2-1, is GAGVSQSPRYKVTKRGQDVTLRCDPISSHATLYWYQQALGQGPEFLTYFNYEAQPDKSGLPSDRFSAERPEGSISTLTIQRTEQRDSAMYRCASSLEPRLAGSYNEQFFGPGTRLTVL.

The V gene is TRBV7-2, the J gene TRBJ1-5, with a possible D match to TRBD1 (5 bases). The V and J ends lost 1 base and 15 bases respectively, with 16 bases between them. In germline, CDR1 is SGHTA, CDR2 FQGNSA. The CDR3 runs to 13 residues. The CDR3 DNA reads TGTGCCAGCAGCTTAGATTTTCAGGACAAGAGGCATTTT. Encoded protein: CASSLDFQDKRHF.

This chain uses TRBV6-5 with TRBJ2-7, with D perhaps TRBD1 (5 bases). V dropped 8 bases and J dropped 4 bases, with 15 bases sitting between them. The CDR3 covers 13 residues. CDR1 is MNHEY, CDR2 SVGAGI, per germline. CDR3 sequence (DNA): TGTGCCAGCCGACTTACAGGCGGTTACGAGCAGTACTTC. Protein: CASRLTGGYEQYF.

This sequence joins TRBV9 and TRBJ1-2; maybe TRBD1 (6 bases). CDR1 and CDR2 from the germline V gene are SGDLS and YYNGEE. Trimming shortened V by 0 bases and J by 7 bases, and 16 bases separated the two germline ends. The CDR3 is 15 amino acids. For the CDR3, the DNA is TGTGCCAGCAGCGTAGATTTCAGGGGATCGAGTGGCTACACCTTC. Translation: CASSVDFRGSSGYTF.

The chain is built from TRBV18 and TRBJ2-5; 8 bases are a match to TRBD2. Looked up from germline, CDR1 is KGHSH and CDR2 is LQKENI. The CDR3 consists of 16 residues. The ends lost 4 bases at V and 3 bases at J; junction bases unmatched: 10. The CDR3 bases are TGTGCCAGCTCACTAGGACCCGGGACTAGGAAAGAGACCCAGTACTTC. Translation gives CASSLGPGTRKETQYF. Full variable domain (remainder filled in from reference TRBV18 and TRBJ2-5): NAGVMQNPRHLVRRRGQEARLRCSPMKGHSHVYWYRQLPEEGLKFMVYLQKENIIDESGMPKERFSAEFPKEGPSILRIQQVVRGDSAAYFCASSLGPGTRKETQYFGPGTRLLVL.

The chain has TRBV27 and TRBJ2-5; no firm D call. Between the trimmed V and J ends, which lost 4 bases and 11 bases, there was a span of 14 bases. Germline V CDR1 and CDR2: MNHEY, SMNVEV (reference sequence). The CDR3 has 12 residues. The CDR3 sequence: CASSSSPNEQYF. CDR3 bases: TGTGCCAGCAGTTCGAGTCCGAATGAGCAGTACTTC.

The V call is TRBV28, the J call TRBJ2-2, with TRBD2 identical over 10 bases. Losses at the gene ends were 2 bases for V and 8 bases for J; bases not matched to a gene: 5. This CDR3 region has 15 residues. The germline V gene has CDR1 MDHEN and CDR2 SYDVKM. DNA for the CDR3: TGTGCCAGCAGTTTACCCCTAGCGGGGGCGGGGGAGCTGTTTTTT. As protein: CASSLPLAGAGELFF.

The chain uses TRBV28 and TRBJ1-5, with D tentatively TRBD1 (5 bases). The CDR3 loop spans 15 amino acids. Trimming stripped 6 bases from V and 5 bases from J, with 17 bases between. Germline CDR1 reads MDHEN; CDR2 reads SYDVKM. The CDR3 spells CASRERMGLDQPQHF. CDR3 bases: TGTGCCAGCAGAGAAAGGATGGGGCTGGATCAGCCCCAGCATTTT. Looking up the rest from reference TRBV28 and TRBJ1-5 gives the full variable domain: DVKVTQSSRYLVKRTGEKVFLECVQDMDHENMFWYRQDPGLGLRLIYFSYDVKMKEKGDIPEGYSVSREKKERFSLILESASTNQTSMYLCASRERMGLDQPQHFGDGTRLSIL.